In its sample, the clone carrying this T cell receptor beta chain was seen a few times. The target antigen is unknown. The record originates from a study of T cells after yellow fever vaccination. Study results and caveats: Clones from primary vaccination mostly reappeared after the booster (96% CD4, approximately 86% CD8). Repertoires sorted by FACS could include abundant clonotypes that are contaminants from the bulk population. Although the secondary response was weaker, it peaked faster, at day 5 versus 15.

5'RACE template switching generated TCR cDNA, adding a universal primer site and UMIs. One entry per CDR3 protein, called by TCRdb with MiXCR from the 5' RACE reads. The table shows 310,000 or so distinct CDR3 sequences, with around 6.8% occurring only once. Germline V gene lookup returns CDR1 SGHRS and CDR2 YFSETQ. The J segment lost 13 bases and the V segment lost 4 bases, leaving 8 bases of the junction unmatched. The CDR3 runs to 14 residues. This sample comprised PBMCs, obtained about 41 days after the first yellow fever vaccination. The receptor was derived from a young man who received the YFV17D yellow fever vaccine. V and J are TRBV5-1 and TRBJ1-6, with TRBD1 matching over 10 bases. CDR3 sequence: CASSPGQGVSPLHF. For the CDR3, the DNA is TGCGCCAGCAGCCCCGGACAGGGGGTGTCTCCCCTCCACTTT. Drawing the rest from reference TRBV5-1 and TRBJ1-6, the complete variable domain is KAGVTQTPRYLIKTRGQQVTLSCSPISGHRSVSWYQQTPGQGLQFLFEYFSETQRNKGNFPGRFSGRQFSNSRSEMNVSTLELGDSALYLCASSPGQGVSPLHFGNGTRLTVT.